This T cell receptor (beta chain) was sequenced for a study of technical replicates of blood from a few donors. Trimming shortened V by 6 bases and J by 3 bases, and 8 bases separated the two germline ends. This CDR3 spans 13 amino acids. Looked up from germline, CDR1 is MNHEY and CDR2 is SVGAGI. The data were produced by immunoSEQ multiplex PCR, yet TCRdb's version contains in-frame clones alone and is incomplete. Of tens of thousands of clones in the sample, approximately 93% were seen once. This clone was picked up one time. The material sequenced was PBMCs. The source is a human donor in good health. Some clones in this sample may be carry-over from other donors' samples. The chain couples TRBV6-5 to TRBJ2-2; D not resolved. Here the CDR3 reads CASRGGDTGELFF. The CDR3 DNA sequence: TGTGCCAGCAGGGGTGGAGACACCGGGGAGCTGTTTTTT.